This entry concerns a single T cell receptor beta chain. Its target is unknown. TCRdb reprocessed the 5' RACE reads via MiXCR and lists one record per CDR3 protein. The profile shows about 140,000 distinct CDR3 sequences, roughly 14% of them singletons. The data originate from a study of T-cell memory formation after mild COVID-19. Study-wide findings and caveats: In pre-infection memory, a portion of responding clones appeared, which suggested that cross-reactive memory joined.

Losses at the gene ends were 8 bases for V and 1 base for J; bases not matched to a gene: 7. Germline assignment: CDR1 MNHEY and CDR2 SVGEGT. This CDR3 comprises 14 residues. The chain recombines TRBV6-2 or TRBV6-3 with TRBJ1-1; 7 bases are a match to TRBD1. This TCR derives from an adult woman who had mild COVID-19 (a few samples of this study predate the infection). Cell type and time point are not known. What was sequenced was PBMCs or a T cell subset sorted from them (not recorded which). As DNA, the CDR3 is TGTGCCAGCTCCCAGGGGGGAACGAACACTGAAGCTTTCTTT. Translated, it gives CASSQGGTNTEAFF.